This TCR beta chain was captured by sequencing in a study of blood T cells in healthy people across ages. It was with a sample-barcoded 5' primer and a J-beta primer mix that a second PCR of roughly 7 to 12 cycles was run. TCRdb itself ran the 5' RACE reads through MiXCR, one entry per CDR3 protein. Here the sample spans fewer than 2,000,000 distinct CDR3 sequences, 35% to 50% being singletons. The CDR3 covers 12 residues. V lost 5 bases, J lost 11 bases, and 13 bases lay in between. This receptor was taken from a human donor in good health. The sequenced sample consisted of blood. The chain is built from TRBV12-3 or TRBV12-4 and TRBJ1-3; no reliable D call. CDR3 nucleotide sequence: TGTGCCAGCAGTCCTTGGACCTCCGCCATATATTTT. This gives the protein CASSPWTSAIYF.